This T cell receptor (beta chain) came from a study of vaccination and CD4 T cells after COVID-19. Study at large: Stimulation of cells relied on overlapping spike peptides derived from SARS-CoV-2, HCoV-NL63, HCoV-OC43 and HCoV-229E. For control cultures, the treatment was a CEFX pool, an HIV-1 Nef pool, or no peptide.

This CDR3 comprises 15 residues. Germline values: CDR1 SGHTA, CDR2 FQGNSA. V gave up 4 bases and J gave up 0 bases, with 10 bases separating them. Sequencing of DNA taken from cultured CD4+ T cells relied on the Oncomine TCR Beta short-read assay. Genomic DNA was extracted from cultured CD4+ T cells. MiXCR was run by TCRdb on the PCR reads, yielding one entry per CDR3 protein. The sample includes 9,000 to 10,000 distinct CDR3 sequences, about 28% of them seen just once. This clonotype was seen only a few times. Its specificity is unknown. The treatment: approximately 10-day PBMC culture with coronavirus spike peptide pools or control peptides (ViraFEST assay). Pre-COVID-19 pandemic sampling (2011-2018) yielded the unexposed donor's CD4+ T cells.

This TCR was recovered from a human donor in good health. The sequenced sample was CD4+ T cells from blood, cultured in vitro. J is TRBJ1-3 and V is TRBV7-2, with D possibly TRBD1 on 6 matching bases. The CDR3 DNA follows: TGTGCCAGCAGCTCCCTGGACAGCTCTGGAAACACCATATATTTT. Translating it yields CASSSLDSSGNTIYF.